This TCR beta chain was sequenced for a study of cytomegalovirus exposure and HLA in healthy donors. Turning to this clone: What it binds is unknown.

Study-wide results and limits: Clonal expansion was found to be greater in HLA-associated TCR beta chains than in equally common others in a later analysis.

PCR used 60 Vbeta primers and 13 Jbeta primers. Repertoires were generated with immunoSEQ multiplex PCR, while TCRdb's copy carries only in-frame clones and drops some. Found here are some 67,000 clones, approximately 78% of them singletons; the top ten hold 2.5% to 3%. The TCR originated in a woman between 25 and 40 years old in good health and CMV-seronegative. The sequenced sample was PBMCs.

DNA of the CDR3: TGTGCCAGCTCACCACTTTCATCCTCCCCCTACCGGGGGGGCCAAACCGGGGAGCTGTTTTTT. It translates to CASSPLSSSPYRGGQTGELFF. The chain has TRBV18 and TRBJ2-2; 8 bases map to TRBD2. The CDR3 loop spans 21 amino acids. V gave up 1 base and J gave up 5 bases; unmatched junction bases: 21. Germline-derived CDR1 and CDR2 are KGHSH and LQKENI.